The clone carrying this T cell receptor (beta chain) is termed medium-sized. What it binds is unknown. TCRdb's table, derived via immunoSEQ multiplex PCR, lists solely in-frame clones and lacks some. The data hold fewer than 2,000 clones, with about two fifths observed a single time. This entry comes from a study of tumor-infiltrating lymphocytes in localized non-small cell lung cancer. Study-level background: Each patient gave resected tumor and non-adjacent uninvolved lung tissue.

Study-wide results and caveats: TCRbeta sequencing showed higher T cell infiltration in tumors than uninvolved lung. Immunotypes IM1 and IM2 had similar TCR-derived T-cell fractions.

This clonotype was sampled from a human donor with non-small cell lung cancer. The specimen was uninvolved lung tissue not adjacent to the tumor.

The CDR3 sequence: CASSLGLAGVEELFF. The CDR3 coding sequence is TGCGCCAGCAGCTTGGGGCTTGCGGGAGTCGAGGAGCTGTTTTTT. This sequence joins TRBV5-1 and TRBJ2-2, with 7 bases lining up with TRBD2. Looked up from germline, CDR1 is SGHRS and CDR2 is YFSETQ. The CDR3 spans 15 residues. Trimming at V came to 0 bases and at J to 10 bases, leaving 9 bases not matched to a gene.